The 13 T cell receptor beta chains below come from one sample, sequenced in a study of blood T cell repertoires in COVID-19. Assay: immunoSEQ multiplex PCR; the TCRdb copy retains only in-frame clones and omits some. The sample includes 9,000 to 13,000 clones, roughly 80% of them seen just once. Input material: peripheral blood. The receptors here all came from a man aged 70-80 years with active COVID-19.

V usage is TRBV7-2 and J usage is TRBJ2-5, with no clear D. Trimming took 5 bases from V and 5 from J, leaving 18 bases between them. The V gene's germline CDR1 is SGHTA and CDR2 FQGNSA. The CDR3 is 15 amino acids. CDR3 residues: CASSTYRRSWETQYF. CDR3 DNA sequence: TGTGCCAGCAGCACCTATCGTAGAAGTTGGGAGACCCAGTACTTC.

This sequence joins TRBV19 and TRBJ1-2; no clear D gene. The length of the CDR3 is 13 residues. Germline lookup yields CDR1 LNHDA and CDR2 SQIVND (reference sequence). Trimming left V 7 bases short and J 2 bases short, with 11 bases between. The CDR3 protein is CASTSRVNYGYTF. CDR3 sequence (DNA): TGTGCCAGTACCTCGCGGGTAAACTATGGCTACACCTTC.

This rearrangement joins TRBV6-2 or TRBV6-3 to TRBJ1-2; 7 nucleotides align to TRBD1. The CDR3 runs to 13 residues. Looked up from germline, CDR1 is MNHEY and CDR2 is SVGEGT. V lost 2 bases, J lost 8 bases, and 5 bases stayed unmatched. The CDR3 reads CASSYPNRGGYTF. The DNA for the CDR3 is TGTGCCAGCAGTTACCCAAACAGGGGAGGCTACACCTTC.

The genes are TRBV4-1 and TRBJ2-3; possibly TRBD2 for D (6 bases). Trimming left V 2 bases short and J 2 bases short, with 11 bases between. This CDR3 comprises 15 residues. Germline CDR1 and CDR2: MGHRA and YSYEKL. CDR3 region: CASSQSGLVTDTQYF. Here the CDR3 DNA reads TGCGCCAGCAGCCAATCGGGACTCGTCACAGATACGCAGTATTTT.

This clone occurred once. CDR3 sequence: CANNDRGYGYTF. CDR3 nucleotides: TGTGCCAACAATGACAGAGGTTATGGCTACACCTTC. This chain links TRBV2 with TRBJ1-2; TRBD1 is a possible D gene (5 bases). This CDR3 has 12 amino acids. Trimming took 10 bases from V and 5 from J, leaving 14 bases between them. Germline-derived CDR1 and CDR2 are SNHLY and FYNNEI.

V usage is TRBV27 and J usage is TRBJ1-1, with D perhaps matching TRBD1 (5 bases). Trimming removed 7 bases at V and 3 bases at J, with 15 bases between. This CDR3 is 14 amino acids long. CDR1 is MNHEY, CDR2 SMNVEV, per germline (reference sequence). CDR3 sequence reads: CASTPVWGYTEAFF. CDR3 in DNA: TGTGCCAGCACTCCCGTCTGGGGCTACACTGAAGCTTTCTTT.

The CDR3 DNA reads as TGTGCCAGCAGCCAAGGGACTAGCGGGGGCAATGAGCAGTTCTTC. Translating gives CASSQGTSGGNEQFF. V gene TRBV9 combines with J gene TRBJ2-1, with 14 positions matching TRBD2. This CDR3 comprises 15 residues. The junction had 3 bases not matched to a gene; V was cut back by 4 bases and J by 6 bases. Looked up from germline, CDR1 is SGDLS and CDR2 is YYNGEE.

The chain has TRBV3-1 (or the pseudogene TRBV3-2) and TRBJ2-1; TRBD1 matches at 8 bases. Trimming at V came to 4 bases and at J to 0 bases, leaving 11 bases not matched to a gene. CDR3 length: 18 residues. CDR1 and CDR2 (germline): LGHDT, YNNKEL (reference sequence). For the CDR3, the DNA is TGTGCCAGCAGCCGAAGGTCAGGGGGCCTTAGCTCCTACAATGAGCAGTTCTTC. As protein: CASSRRSGGLSSYNEQFF.

The rearrangement links TRBV5-4 to TRBJ2-7, with D perhaps matching TRBD2 (5 bases). V was clipped by 3 bases and J by 7 bases, with 17 bases between them. Germline CDR1 and CDR2: SGHNT and YYREEE (reference sequence). The CDR3 covers 14 residues. The CDR3: CASSSDWPLWEQYF. The CDR3 region has the DNA TGTGCCAGCAGCTCGGACTGGCCCTTGTGGGAGCAGTACTTC.

The chain uses TRBV2 and TRBJ2-4; 7 positions match TRBD1. The J segment lost 8 bases and the V segment lost 1 base, leaving 5 bases of the junction unmatched. The CDR3 is 14 residues long. Germline V gives CDR1 SNHLY, CDR2 FYNNEI. DNA for the CDR3: TGTGCCAGCAGTGAAGTGGGTAGGGGGCACATTCAGTACTTC. This encodes CASSEVGRGHIQYF.

The V and J genes are TRBV18 and TRBJ1-2, with 9 bases matching TRBD1. The germline V gene has CDR1 KGHSH and CDR2 LQKENI. The CDR3 has 14 amino acids. V was pared by 2 bases and J by 6 bases, with 4 bases of the junction left unmatched. The CDR3: CASSPDRGSNGYTF. CDR3 DNA: TGTGCCAGCTCACCAGACAGGGGGAGTAATGGCTACACCTTC.

This clone has a single count. The chain couples TRBV7-9 to TRBJ2-1; 9 nucleotides match TRBD2. Trimming removed 2 bases from V and 5 bases from J; junction bases left unmatched: 13. In germline, CDR1 is SEHNR, CDR2 FQNEAQ (reference sequence). This CDR3 contains 18 residues. The CDR3 sequence: CASSLLITSGQNNNEQFF. CDR3 nucleotide sequence: TGTGCCAGCAGCTTACTGATAACTAGCGGGCAAAACAACAATGAGCAGTTCTTC.

The V and J genes are TRBV5-6 and TRBJ2-2; unclear D gene. The CDR3 contains 14 residues. Germline CDR1 and CDR2: SGHDT and YYEEEE. V gave up 2 bases and J gave up 4 bases, with 9 bases separating them. The CDR3 DNA reads as TGTGCCAGCAGCTTTAGAGAACCCACCGGGGAGCTGTTTTTT. Translation gives CASSFREPTGELFF.